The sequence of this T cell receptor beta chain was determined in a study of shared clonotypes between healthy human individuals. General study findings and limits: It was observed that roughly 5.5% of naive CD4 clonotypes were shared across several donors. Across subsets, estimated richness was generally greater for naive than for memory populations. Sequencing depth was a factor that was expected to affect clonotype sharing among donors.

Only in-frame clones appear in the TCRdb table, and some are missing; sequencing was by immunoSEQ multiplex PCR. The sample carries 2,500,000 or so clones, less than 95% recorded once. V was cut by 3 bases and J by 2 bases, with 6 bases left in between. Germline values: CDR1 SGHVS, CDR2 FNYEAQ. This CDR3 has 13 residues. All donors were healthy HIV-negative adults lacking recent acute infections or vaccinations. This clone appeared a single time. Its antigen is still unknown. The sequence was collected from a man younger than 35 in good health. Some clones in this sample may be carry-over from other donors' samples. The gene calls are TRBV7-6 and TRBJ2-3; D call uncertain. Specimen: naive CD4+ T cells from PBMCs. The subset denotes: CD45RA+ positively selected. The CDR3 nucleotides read TGTGCCAGCAGCTTTGGAGACACAGATACGCAGTATTTT. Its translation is CASSFGDTDTQYF.